These T cell receptor beta chains were read from a single sample in a study of cytomegalovirus exposure and HLA in healthy donors. The method was immunoSEQ multiplex PCR; TCRdb's version includes in-frame clones alone and lacks a portion of them. The data show about 200,000 clones, with 79% seen just once and under 4.5% held by the top ten. Sequencing used PBMCs. All receptors derive from a woman in her twenties or thirties in good health and CMV-seropositive. The conserved cysteine and the conserved F or W are not part of the CDR3 here. The order of the fields is V gene, clone size, J gene, CDR3 protein. Rows give clone size only sometimes, using once, few, many, or a class for an expanded clone.

TRBV5-1,-,TRBJ2-3,ASSLPGTGGADTQY
TRBV28,-,TRBJ2-2,ASIPLGQITGELF
TRBV27,-,TRBJ2-7,ASRLTGGSYEQY
TRBV7-2,-,TRBJ1-1,ASSFNRWEAF
TRBV4-3,-,TRBJ2-7,ASSRAPREGDEQY
TRBV4-3,-,TRBJ1-2,ASSQGTGGSGYT
TRBV7-2,-,TRBJ2-5,ASSQRLAGETQY
TRBV13,-,TRBJ2-2,ASSMSPPRETGTGELF
TRBV2,-,TRBJ1-4,ASSALQGGTNEKLF
TRBV27,-,TRBJ2-7,ASSLRDRIDEQY
TRBV18,once,TRBJ2-7,ASSPGSGRLYEQY
TRBV2,-,TRBJ2-6,ASSTYSGANVLT
TRBV27,-,TRBJ2-7,ASSSSRDRSGAYEQY
TRBV29-1,-,TRBJ1-2,SAGRQGGDYGYT
TRBV11-2,-,TRBJ1-6,AAGGESYNSPLH
TRBV5-1,-,TRBJ2-3,ASSWPLAGGADTQY
TRBV4-3,-,TRBJ2-3,ASSQSRQGSDTQY
TRBV5-5,few,TRBJ2-4,ASSRWGQGSDIQY
TRBV11-2,-,TRBJ2-1,ASSLGANGEGYNEQF
TRBV7-2,-,TRBJ2-3,ASTREGASTDTQY
TRBV9,-,TRBJ2-3,ASSVLMGGSADTQY
TRBV10-3,few,TRBJ1-5,ASSDGPEGNQPQH
TRBV5-8,-,TRBJ2-7,ASSLVGAGFNEQY
TRBV6-1,-,TRBJ2-2,ASSAEGTGELF
TRBV2,-,TRBJ1-5,ASSESGGVRSA
TRBV10-3,-,TRBJ2-2,AISEAPGTANTGELF
TRBV10-3,-,TRBJ1-1,AISERRHGNTEAF
TRBV12-5,-,TRBJ2-7,ASGFPGEGVLSYEQY
TRBV5-1,-,TRBJ2-3,ASSFVNGASTDTQY
TRBV7-8,-,TRBJ2-3,ASRSGQGYTDTQY
TRBV18,few,TRBJ2-1,ASSPSVALAGGRNEQF
TRBV18,-,TRBJ2-5,ASSPPSLQETQY
TRBV4-1,-,TRBJ2-1,ASSQFYDGRGPYNEQF
TRBV11-2,-,TRBJ1-2,ASSSQGYGYT